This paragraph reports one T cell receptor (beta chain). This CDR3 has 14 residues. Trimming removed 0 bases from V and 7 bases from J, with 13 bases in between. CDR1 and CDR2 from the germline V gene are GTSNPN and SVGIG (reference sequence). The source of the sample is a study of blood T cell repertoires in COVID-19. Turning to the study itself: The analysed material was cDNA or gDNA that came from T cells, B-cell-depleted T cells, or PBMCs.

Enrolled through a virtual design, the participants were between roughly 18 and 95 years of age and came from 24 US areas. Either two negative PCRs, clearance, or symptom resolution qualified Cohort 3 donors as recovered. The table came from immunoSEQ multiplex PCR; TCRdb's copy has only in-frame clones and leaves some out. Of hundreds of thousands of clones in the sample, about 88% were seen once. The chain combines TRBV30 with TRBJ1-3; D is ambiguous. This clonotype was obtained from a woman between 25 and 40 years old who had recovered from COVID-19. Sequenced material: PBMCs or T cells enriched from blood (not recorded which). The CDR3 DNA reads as TGTGCCTGGAGTGTAGGCCCGAGGGTGAACACCATATATTTT. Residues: CAWSVGPRVNTIYF. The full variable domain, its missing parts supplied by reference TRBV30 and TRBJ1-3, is SQTIHQWPATLVQPVGSPLSLECTVEGTSNPNLYWYRQAAGRGLQLLFYSVGIGQISSEVPQNLSASRPQDRQFILSSKKLLLSDSGFYLCAWSVGPRVNTIYFGEGSWLTVV.